This T cell receptor (beta chain) came from a study of neurological immune-mediated disorders. Across the study: Relapsing-remitting forms accounted for about 90% of the roughly 35 multiple sclerosis patients and secondary progressive forms for 3.

TCRdb re-called the 5' RACE reads with MiXCR, one entry per CDR3 protein. The sample records about 33,000 distinct CDR3 sequences, more than 1.3% being singletons. The germline V and J ends were trimmed by 2 bases and 4 bases, with 5 bases remaining between them. This CDR3 is built from 12 residues. Germline-derived CDR1 and CDR2 are ENHRY and SYGVKD. This clonotype was picked up many times. This chain joins TRBV10-3 and TRBJ2-5; no clear D. The sequenced sample was PBMCs. This TCR was recovered from a woman in her twenties or thirties with multiple sclerosis. The CDR3 is CAISELGETQYF. In DNA form, the CDR3 reads TGTGCCATCAGTGAGCTGGGAGAGACCCAGTACTTC.